This passage covers 29 T cell receptor beta chains from one sample sequenced in a study of CD4+ T cells in melanoma. Measured with immunoSEQ multiplex PCR; TCRdb has only the in-frame clones, and not every one. The sample yields about 13,000 clones, around 80% seen once. What was sequenced was cells from a culture (not recorded whether cultured in vitro). The source of these receptors is a human donor with melanoma.

V usage is TRBV11-2 and J usage is TRBJ1-5; unclear D gene. Germline loops: CDR1 SGHAT, CDR2 FQNNGV. This CDR3 has 15 residues. Trimming removed 3 bases from V and 0 bases from J, with 9 bases in between. This chain's CDR3 is CASSFRRSSNQPQHF. Written as DNA, the CDR3 is TGTGCCAGCAGCTTTCGGAGAAGTAGCAATCAGCCCCAGCATTTT.

This clone appeared once. The V and J genes are TRBV18 and TRBJ1-2; 7 bases line up with TRBD1. The CDR3 runs 15 residues. Per germline, CDR1 KGHSH and CDR2 LQKENI. V shed 3 bases and J 4 bases; nucleotides not matched to a gene: 8. The CDR3 protein is CASSPQDRALYGYTF. The CDR3 nucleotides are TGTGCCAGCTCACCCCAAGACAGGGCCCTCTATGGCTACACCTTC.

V gene TRBV4-1 combines with J gene TRBJ2-1, with TRBD2 identical over 14 bases. This CDR3 has 17 amino acids. The junction had 6 bases not matched to a gene; V was cut back by 4 bases and J by 4 bases. CDR1 and CDR2 (germline): MGHRA, YSYEKL. This CDR3 is CASSLRTSGGIYNEQFF. The DNA for the CDR3 is TGCGCCAGCAGCCTTCGGACTAGCGGGGGGATATACAATGAGCAGTTCTTC.

This clone showed up just a few times. The rearrangement joins TRBV7-9 to TRBJ2-7; weak D call: TRBD1 (5 bases). Trimming stripped 5 bases from V and 3 bases from J, with 8 bases between. Per germline, CDR1 SEHNR and CDR2 FQNEAQ (reference sequence). This CDR3 has 12 amino acids. CDR3 protein: CASSVGHYEQYF. Written as DNA, the CDR3 is TGTGCCAGCAGCGTCGGACACTACGAGCAGTACTTC.

The chain combines TRBV18 with TRBJ2-7; D tentatively fits TRBD1 or TRBD2 (5 bases each). V was cut by 3 bases and J by 6 bases, with 15 bases left in between. The CDR3 spans 14 residues. CDR1 KGHSH and CDR2 LQKENI come from the germline V gene. Here the CDR3 DNA reads TGTGCCAGCTCACCGAAGGGTGAGGGGAGCGAGCAGTACTTC. Translating gives CASSPKGEGSEQYF.

The rearrangement uses TRBV7-8 and TRBJ2-5; 7 bases fit TRBD2. V shed 0 bases, J shed 3 bases, and the junction held 4 bases outside the gene matches. The CDR3 length is 15 residues. Germline V gene lookup returns CDR1 SGHVS and CDR2 FQNEAQ. CDR3 bases: TGTGCCAGCAGCTTAGCAATGGGGAGGGAAGAGACCCAGTACTTC. Amino acid sequence: CASSLAMGREETQYF.

The gene calls are TRBV11-2 and TRBJ1-3, with D hard to call. V shed 0 bases and J shed 0 bases, with 9 bases lying between them. Germline CDR1 SGHAT, CDR2 FQNNGV. The CDR3 is 16 amino acids. The CDR3 loop reads CASSLDRPFSGNTIYF. The DNA of the CDR3 is TGTGCCAGCAGCTTAGATCGGCCATTCTCTGGAAACACCATATATTTT. Together with reference TRBV11-2 and TRBJ1-3, the CDR3 gives the full variable domain: EAGVAQSPRYKIIEKRQSVAFWCNPISGHATLYWYQQILGQGPKLLIQFQNNGVVDDSQLPKDRFSAERLKGVDSTLKIQPAKLEDSAVYLCASSLDRPFSGNTIYFGEGSWLTVV.

The chain uses TRBV6-5 and TRBJ2-5, with 8 bases that match TRBD1. The CDR3 is 14 residues long. The germline gives CDR1 MNHEY, CDR2 SVGAGI. V lost 2 bases and J lost 5; bases outside the gene matches: 4. The CDR3 spells CASSYMTGAETQYF. CDR3 sequence (DNA): TGTGCCAGCAGTTACATGACAGGGGCGGAGACCCAGTACTTC.

The chain couples TRBV5-1 to TRBJ2-5, with 8 bases identical to TRBD1. The CDR3 spans 16 residues. Germline V gene sequence: CDR1 SGHRS, CDR2 YFSETQ. V was clipped by 4 bases and J by 7 bases; unmatched bases: 15. The CDR3 region has the DNA TGCGCCAGCAGCATCCTCGGGGGACAGGTTATCGTGACCCAGTACTTC. Protein product: CASSILGGQVIVTQYF.

The chain uses TRBV5-1 and TRBJ2-5; TRBD1 matches 7 bases. The germline gives CDR1 SGHRS, CDR2 YFSETQ. The V and J ends lost 1 base and 2 bases, in that order; junction bases with no gene match: 2. The CDR3 spans 14 residues. The DNA of the CDR3 is TGCGCCAGCAGCTTGATGGGACAGCAAGAGACCCAGTACTTC. Residues: CASSLMGQQETQYF.

The chain is built from TRBV19 and TRBJ1-4, with TRBD1 matching over 8 bases. CDR1 is LNHDA and CDR2 is SQIVND in the germline V gene (reference sequence). Losses at the gene ends were 4 bases for V and 2 bases for J; bases not matched to a gene: 6. The CDR3 has 16 amino acids. The CDR3 here is CASSRQGKSTNEKLFF. CDR3 DNA sequence: TGTGCCAGTAGTAGACAGGGGAAGAGCACTAATGAAAAACTGTTTTTT.

This rearrangement joins TRBV30 to TRBJ1-3; a possible D gene is TRBD1 (6 bases). Germline values: CDR1 GTSNPN, CDR2 SVGIG (reference sequence). This CDR3 region has 16 residues. Trimming stripped 0 bases from V and 4 bases from J, with 16 bases between. CDR3 sequence reads: CAWSVGGLNFGNTIYF. Here the CDR3 DNA reads TGTGCCTGGAGTGTAGGGGGGCTTAATTTCGGAAACACCATATATTTT. The full variable domain, rest sourced from reference TRBV30 and TRBJ1-3, is SQTIHQWPATLVQPVGSPLSLECTVEGTSNPNLYWYRQAAGRGLQLLFYSVGIGQISSEVPQNLSASRPQDRQFILSSKKLLLSDSGFYLCAWSVGGLNFGNTIYFGEGSWLTVV.

The J gene is TRBJ2-2, the V gene TRBV9; D might be TRBD1 (5 bases). Germline assignment: CDR1 SGDLS and CDR2 YYNGEE. V gave up 0 bases and J gave up 6 bases, with 12 bases separating them. The CDR3 consists of 15 residues. CDR3 sequence: CASSVVDEGAGELFF. CDR3 DNA: TGTGCCAGCAGCGTAGTCGATGAAGGGGCCGGGGAGCTGTTTTTT.

This chain connects TRBV7-3 to TRBJ2-1; TRBD2 agrees at 8 bases. With V trimmed by 2 bases and J by 4 bases, 4 bases remained unmatched. This CDR3 has 15 amino acids. Germline V gene lookup returns CDR1 SGHTA and CDR2 FQGTGA. The DNA of the CDR3 is TGTGCCAGCAGCTTACTCGGGGGGGGGTACAATGAGCAGTTCTTC. It yields the protein CASSLLGGGYNEQFF.

This clone was counted only a few times. This sequence joins TRBV6-6 and TRBJ1-3, with D unresolved. CDR3 length: 14 amino acids. The V and J ends lost 3 bases and 4 bases respectively, with 10 bases between them. Germline V CDR1 and CDR2: MNHNY, SVGAGI (reference sequence). CDR3 sequence reads: CASSYEAGGNTIYF. DNA for the CDR3: TGTGCCAGCAGTTATGAGGCGGGAGGAAACACCATATATTTT.

The gene calls are TRBV2 and TRBJ2-3, with a tentative D call TRBD2 (5 bases). V gave up 7 bases and J gave up 4 bases, with 18 bases separating them. The CDR3 is 15 amino acids. Per the germline V gene, CDR1 is SNHLY and CDR2 is FYNNEI. CDR3 sequence: CASKVRGPTADTQYF. The CDR3 DNA sequence: TGTGCCAGCAAAGTCCGGGGTCCGACGGCAGATACGCAGTATTTT.

This clone was seen more than once but under ten times. The chain uses TRBV2 and TRBJ1-6, with a tentative D call TRBD1 (5 bases). V was shortened by 7 bases and J by 10 bases, with 14 bases between the two germline ends. The CDR3 contains 13 residues. Per the germline V gene, CDR1 is SNHLY and CDR2 is FYNNEI. CDR3 protein: CASTGGELSPLHF. The DNA of the CDR3 is TGTGCCAGCACGGGAGGGGAGTTGTCACCCCTCCACTTT.

This clone occurred once. CDR3 sequence: CATSRGPMGEKLFF. In DNA, the CDR3 is TGTGCCACCAGCAGAGGGCCAATGGGTGAAAAACTGTTTTTT. The chain is built from TRBV15 and TRBJ1-4, with D hard to call. V shed 1 base and J shed 7 bases, with 10 bases lying between them. This CDR3 spans 14 amino acids. Per germline, CDR1 LNHNV and CDR2 YYDKDF (reference sequence).

This rearrangement joins TRBV11-2 to TRBJ1-4; 7 bases fit TRBD1. CDR1 and CDR2 (germline): SGHAT, FQNNGV. Unmatched junction bases numbered 6, after V lost 5 bases and J lost 3 bases. The CDR3 consists of 15 residues. CDR3 coding DNA: TGTGCCAGCAGCCGGAACAGGGGATCTAATGAAAAACTGTTTTTT. It codes for CASSRNRGSNEKLFF.

The chain is built from TRBV27 and TRBJ2-7, with TRBD1 matching 7 bases. V trimming: 2 bases; J trimming: 2 bases; junction bases outside the gene matches: 18. The CDR3 is 19 residues long. The V gene's germline CDR1 is MNHEY and CDR2 SMNVEV (reference sequence). As DNA, the CDR3 is TGTGCCAGCAGTTTACGTAGAGGTATGTCGGACAGGCGAACCTACGAGCAGTACTTC. It translates to CASSLRRGMSDRRTYEQYF.

This clone occurred a few times. The gene calls are TRBV5-1 and TRBJ1-1, with no clear D. With 4 bases removed from V and 6 bases from J, the gap between germline ends came to 13 bases. Per germline, CDR1 SGHRS and CDR2 YFSETQ. There are 13 residues in the CDR3. The CDR3 sequence is CASSRLDGAEAFF. CDR3 bases: TGCGCCAGCAGCCGATTGGACGGCGCTGAAGCTTTCTTT.

This chain links TRBV2 with TRBJ2-3; D remains ambiguous. The germline V gene encodes CDR1 SNHLY and CDR2 FYNNEI. This CDR3 spans 13 amino acids. Deletions cut 2 bases from V and 2 bases from J, with 5 bases between. Here the CDR3 reads CASSETSTDTQYF. As DNA, the CDR3 is TGTGCCAGCAGTGAAACTTCCACAGATACGCAGTATTTT.

This clone occurred a few times. The chain couples TRBV5-1 to TRBJ2-7; the D is unclear. Germline lookup yields CDR1 SGHRS and CDR2 YFSETQ. Trimming stripped 1 base from V and 6 bases from J, with 14 bases between. The CDR3 consists of 14 residues. The CDR3 loop is CASSLRGPQGEQYF. CDR3 nucleotides: TGCGCCAGCAGCTTGAGAGGACCCCAAGGCGAGCAGTACTTC.

V is TRBV6-6 and J is TRBJ1-5, with 10 bases matching TRBD1. Germline trimming cut 2 bases from V and 5 bases from J; bases unmatched to any gene: 3. The germline CDR1 and CDR2 sequences are MNHNY and SVGAGI (reference sequence). The CDR3 is 15 residues long. The CDR3 here is CASSYGGTGDQPQHF. The CDR3 DNA reads TGTGCCAGCAGTTACGGGGGGACAGGGGATCAGCCCCAGCATTTT.

The chain recombines TRBV7-9 with TRBJ1-6; D is unresolved. In germline, CDR1 is SEHNR, CDR2 FQNEAQ (reference sequence). The V end was cut by 5 bases, the J end by 0 bases, with 8 bases between. The CDR3 has 15 amino acids. CDR3 in DNA: TGTGCCAGCAGCCCAAGAAGCTCCTATAATTCACCCCTCCACTTT. This gives the protein CASSPRSSYNSPLHF.

Within the sample, this clone is medium-sized. The rearrangement joins TRBV5-8 to TRBJ1-3, with TRBD1 as a possible D gene (6 bases). This CDR3 is built from 17 residues. V was clipped by 0 bases and J by 0 bases, with 13 bases between them. Germline V gene lookup returns CDR1 SGHTS and CDR2 YDEGEE. The CDR3 DNA reads as TGTGCCAGCAGCTTGGCCTTTGTAGGGGGCTCTGGAAACACCATATATTTT. It is translated as CASSLAFVGGSGNTIYF.

J is TRBJ2-7 and V is TRBV30; D unclear. Germline loops: CDR1 GTSNPN, CDR2 SVGIG (reference sequence). V was cut by 5 bases and J by 0 bases, with 14 bases left in between. The CDR3 runs 14 residues. DNA for the CDR3: TGTGCCTGGGTCCCAAGGTCCTTCTCCTACGAGCAGTACTTC. Amino acid sequence: CAWVPRSFSYEQYF.

The V gene is TRBV6-5, the J gene TRBJ2-1; the match to TRBD1 covers 9 bases. The V and J ends lost 6 bases and 2 bases, in that order; junction bases with no gene match: 5. The CDR3 covers 15 residues. Germline-derived CDR1 and CDR2 are MNHEY and SVGAGI. The CDR3: CASSPDRGPYNEQFF. CDR3 in DNA: TGTGCCAGCAGCCCGGACAGGGGACCCTACAATGAGCAGTTCTTC.

This sequence joins TRBV5-1 and TRBJ2-5; 11 bases agree with TRBD2. The V gene end was trimmed by 3 bases and the J gene end by 4 bases; junction bases not matched to a gene: 5. This CDR3 contains 15 residues. Germline values: CDR1 SGHRS, CDR2 YFSETQ. CDR3 in amino acids: CASSSASGGLETQYF. As DNA, the CDR3 is TGCGCCAGCAGCTCCGCTAGCGGGGGGTTAGAGACCCAGTACTTC.